This TCR beta chain derives from a study of identical twins. The CDR3 has 17 amino acids. J gave up 10 bases and V 6 bases, and 14 bases lay outside the gene matches. TCRdb passed the 5' RACE reads through MiXCR, listing each CDR3 protein once. Seen here are approximately 500,000 distinct CDR3 sequences, 20% to 25% observed once, and the top ten hold over 2.5%. The data were also submitted as part of a second study, on T cells expressing NK-cell markers. That work adds: The sequencing cohort of eight donors included seven HCMV-seropositive individuals and one seronegative individual. NKG2C+ dominant clonotypes from 5 to 7 donors made up about 1.0-7.5% of CD8+ T cells.

The clonotype originates from a woman aged 18-29 years in good health. The chain uses TRBV12-3 or TRBV12-4 and TRBJ2-1; TRBD2 agrees at 14 bases. The specimen was CD4+ T cells sorted from blood. The CDR3 DNA reads as TGTGCCAGCAGAGCTGCCGGGACTAGCGGGAGTTGGGGCGAGCAGTTCTTC. Amino acid sequence: CASRAAGTSGSWGEQFF.